This T cell receptor (beta chain) was obtained from a study of post-analysis software for immune sequencing data. As for the study in general: The patients showed relapsing-remitting, secondary progressive and progressive-relapsing multiple sclerosis courses.

Carried by the TCR beta cDNA libraries were unique molecular identifiers. Input of roughly 0.95 to 10 million T cells yielded roughly 0.5 million cDNA molecules. TCRdb called the PCR reads again in MiXCR, with one record for every CDR3 protein. Here the sample spans about 460,000 distinct CDR3 sequences, around 40% being singletons. This clonotype appeared a few times. The antigen remains unidentified. Study conclusions and caveats: Four or five TRBV segments (TRBV5-6, TRBV5-1 and TRBV20-1 among them) occurred more frequently in patients than in controls. Controls significantly exceeded multiple sclerosis patients in normalized Chao1 diversity.

CDR1 is SQVTM, CDR2 ANQGSEA, per germline. With 3 bases clipped from V and 5 bases from J, the junction kept 4 bases outside the gene matches. This CDR3 comprises 13 residues. V usage is TRBV29-1 and J usage is TRBJ1-2, with TRBD1 identical over 9 bases. What was sequenced was blood. This receptor was obtained from a girl under 18 with multiple sclerosis. CDR3 protein: CSVEDRGSYGYTF. In DNA, the CDR3 is TGCAGCGTTGAGGACAGGGGATCTTATGGCTACACCTTC.